The present T cell receptor beta chain was sequenced within a study of blood T cell repertoires in COVID-19. CDR1 MDHEN and CDR2 SYDVKM come from the germline V gene. This CDR3 comprises 15 residues. With 4 bases removed from V and 5 bases from J, the gap between germline ends came to 15 bases. Clones were sequenced by immunoSEQ multiplex PCR, and TCRdb holds only the in-frame ones, with some missing. The sample contains some 320,000 clones, around 90% of which appear only once. The specimen was PBMCs or T cells enriched from blood (not recorded which). This chain connects TRBV28 to TRBJ1-5; D might be TRBD1 (6 bases). The clonotype was recovered from a man between 60 and 70 years old who had recovered from COVID-19. CDR3 sequence: CASSYTGRDDQPQHF. Here the CDR3 DNA reads TGTGCCAGCAGTTACACAGGGAGGGACGATCAGCCCCAGCATTTT.